The 12 T cell receptor beta chains below were found in one sample sequenced in a study of cytomegalovirus exposure and HLA in healthy donors. Clones were read by immunoSEQ multiplex PCR, and TCRdb kept only the in-frame ones, dropping some. The table includes approximately 220,000 clones, around nine tenths detected once. The specimen was PBMCs. The receptors shown here come from a man aged 18 to 30 in good health and CMV-seronegative.

The rearrangement uses TRBV5-6 and TRBJ1-1; D gene ambiguous. CDR3 length: 12 amino acids. V was shortened by 0 bases and J by 11 bases, with 11 bases between the two germline ends. Germline V gene lookup returns CDR1 SGHDT and CDR2 YYEEEE. In DNA, the CDR3 is TGTGCCAGCAGCTTGGAGAGTGGCGGGGCTTTCTTT. It translates to CASSLESGGAFF.

This clone was counted only a few times. This sequence joins TRBV27 and TRBJ1-2; 10 nucleotides align to TRBD1. Germline CDR1 reads MNHEY; CDR2 reads SMNVEV (reference sequence). The CDR3 totals 13 residues. The ends lost 5 bases at V and 7 bases at J; junction bases unmatched: 4. CDR3 DNA: TGTGCCAGCAGTCGGGGACAGGGGTCTGGCTACACCTTC. Its translation: CASSRGQGSGYTF.

This clone was counted a few times. The chain joins TRBV5-8 to TRBJ1-5; D perhaps matches TRBD1 (5 bases). Between the trimmed V and J ends, which lost 0 bases and 3 bases, there was a span of 7 bases. CDR3 length: 14 residues. CDR1 and CDR2 (germline): SGHTS, YDEGEE. CDR3: CASSLGQNNQPQHF. CDR3 coding DNA: TGTGCCAGCAGCTTGGGACAGAACAATCAGCCCCAGCATTTT.

The J gene is TRBJ2-7, the V gene TRBV5-1; the D gene is possibly TRBD1 (6 bases). CDR1 is SGHRS and CDR2 is YFSETQ in the germline V gene. With 4 bases removed from V and 4 bases from J, the gap between germline ends came to 15 bases. The CDR3 is 14 amino acids. The DNA of the CDR3 is TGCGCCAGCAGCCCCCGGGACACCGATTACGAGCAGTACTTC. This codes for CASSPRDTDYEQYF. The full variable domain, completed using reference TRBV5-1 and TRBJ2-7, is KAGVTQTPRYLIKTRGQQVTLSCSPISGHRSVSWYQQTPGQGLQFLFEYFSETQRNKGNFPGRFSGRQFSNSRSEMNVSTLELGDSALYLCASSPRDTDYEQYFGPGTRLTVT.

The V call is TRBV27, the J call TRBJ2-7; D is perhaps TRBD1 (5 bases). CDR1 is MNHEY and CDR2 is SMNVEV in the germline V gene (reference sequence). V was pared by 5 bases and J by 3 bases, with 23 bases between. This CDR3 is 17 amino acids long. The DNA for the CDR3 is TGTGCCAGCAGTCCTTTAGGGTTAGACAGAAACCTCTACGAGCAGTACTTC. Its protein is CASSPLGLDRNLYEQYF.

The chain couples TRBV9 to TRBJ1-5; D possibly corresponds to TRBD1 (5 bases). The length of the CDR3 is 15 residues. The V gene lost 3 bases and the J gene lost 4 bases, with 14 bases spanning the gap. Germline V gene sequence: CDR1 SGDLS, CDR2 YYNGEE. Written as DNA, the CDR3 is TGTGCCAGCAGCGCGGGACCCGGGGGAAATCAGCCCCAGCATTTT. It translates to CASSAGPGGNQPQHF.

This clone has only one observation. The chain couples TRBV7-2 to TRBJ1-5; D is perhaps TRBD1 (6 bases). This CDR3 is 15 amino acids long. Germline-derived CDR1 and CDR2 are SGHTA and FQGNSA. Trimming stripped 5 bases from V and 7 bases from J, with 18 bases between. CDR3 sequence: CASSLRGGREQPQHF. CDR3 coding DNA: TGTGCCAGCAGCCTTCGGGGGGGCAGAGAGCAGCCCCAGCATTTT.

This sequence joins TRBV7-9 and TRBJ2-7; TRBD1 matches at 9 bases. Looked up from germline, CDR1 is SEHNR and CDR2 is FQNEAQ (reference sequence). There are 14 residues in the CDR3. V was clipped by 0 bases and J by 7 bases; unmatched bases: 4. The CDR3 DNA reads TGTGCCAGCAGCTTAGCTGGGACAGGGCAGGAGCAGTACTTC. Residues: CASSLAGTGQEQYF.

The rearrangement joins TRBV4-1 to TRBJ2-7, with 7 bases identical to TRBD1. CDR3 length: 14 amino acids. Germline V lookup: CDR1 MGHRA, CDR2 YSYEKL. J gave up 5 bases and V 0 bases, and 4 bases lay outside the gene matches. Here the CDR3 DNA reads TGCGCCAGCAGCCAAGAGAACAGGGGCCACGAGCAGTACTTC. Translated, it gives CASSQENRGHEQYF.

This sequence joins TRBV5-6 and TRBJ2-7; 9 bases align to TRBD2. The V and J ends lost 4 bases and 5 bases, in that order; junction bases with no gene match: 7. CDR3 size: 14 residues. CDR1 and CDR2 from the germline V gene are SGHDT and YYEEEE. The CDR3 bases are TGTGCCAGCAGCAGGATCGGGACTAGCAACGAGCAGTACTTC. This translates into CASSRIGTSNEQYF.

The CDR3 here is CASSLNNRRYGYTF. The CDR3 nucleotides are TGTGCCAGCAGCTTAAATAACAGGCGATATGGCTACACCTTC. The gene calls are TRBV7-9 and TRBJ1-2; tentatively, D is TRBD1 (5 bases). CDR1 is SEHNR and CDR2 is FQNEAQ in the germline V gene (reference sequence). The CDR3 is made up of 14 amino acids. With 2 bases removed from V and 5 bases from J, the gap between germline ends came to 12 bases. Using reference TRBV7-9 and TRBJ1-2 for the parts outside the CDR3, the full variable domain is DTGVSQNPRHKITKRGQNVTFRCDPISEHNRLYWYRQTLGQGPEFLTYFQNEAQLEKSRLLSDRFSAERPKGSFSTLEIQRTEQGDSAMYLCASSLNNRRYGYTFGSGTRLTVV.

This clone showed up just a few times. The chain uses TRBV6-6 and TRBJ2-2, with 8 bases aligning to TRBD2. The CDR3 contains 16 residues. Germline lookup yields CDR1 MNHNY and CDR2 SVGAGI (reference sequence). The junction had 7 bases not matched to a gene; V was cut back by 2 bases and J by 5 bases. CDR3 region: CASSYRPAGVTGELFF. CDR3 in DNA: TGTGCCAGCAGTTACCGTCCAGCGGGGGTGACCGGGGAGCTGTTTTTT.